These T cell receptor beta chains were read from a single sample in a study of blood T cell repertoires in COVID-19. Sequencing was performed with immunoSEQ multiplex PCR; in TCRdb, only in-frame clones are kept and a portion is missing. The data hold about 140,000 clones, with about 80% observed a single time. The sequenced sample was PBMCs or T cells enriched from blood (not recorded which). Receptors were obtained from a woman younger than 30 who had been exposed to COVID-19. Each CDR3 is given with its conserved first and last residue. The D gene is left open where the match is weak. Clone size is stated in some rows and not others, as once, few, many or a class when expanded.

J: TRBJ2-7; D: .; size: few; V: TRBV25-1; DNA: TGTGCCAGCAGCCACTCCTACGAGCAGTACTTC; CDR3: CASSHSYEQYF
J: TRBJ1-4; D: TRBD1; size: many; V: TRBV5-1; DNA: TGCGCCAGCAGCTTGGTTCAGGGGGCCGAAAAACTGTTTTTT; CDR3: CASSLVQGAEKLFF
J: TRBJ2-5; D: TRBD2; size: .; V: TRBV10-1; DNA: TGCGCCAGCAGTGACCTAGGAGCGGGAGGGAAAGAGACCCAGTACTTC; CDR3: CASSDLGAGGKETQYF
J: TRBJ1-5; D: .; size: .; V: TRBV5-8; DNA: TGTGCCAGCAGCTTGTGGGGGGGGTTCAATCAGCCCCAGCATTTT; CDR3: CASSLWGGFNQPQHF
J: TRBJ1-1; D: .; size: .; V: TRBV10-3; DNA: TGTGCCATCAGTGGCCAGGAAGTTGCTTTCTTT; CDR3: CAISGQEVAFF
J: TRBJ2-6; D: .; size: .; V: TRBV11-2; DNA: TGTGCCAGCAGTCAAACTGGTCGTGGGGCCAACGTCCTGACTTTC; CDR3: CASSQTGRGANVLTF
J: TRBJ1-1; D: .; size: .; V: TRBV9; DNA: TGTGCCAGCAGCCCCAGACCCCTTTCGGGGAACACTGAAGCTTTCTTT; CDR3: CASSPRPLSGNTEAFF
J: TRBJ1-2; D: TRBD1; size: .; V: TRBV5-4; DNA: TGTGCCAGCAGCCCTCAGGGGGCTGGCTACACCTTC; CDR3: CASSPQGAGYTF
J: TRBJ1-2; D: TRBD1; size: .; V: TRBV7-9; DNA: TGTGCCAGCAGCCGAGAGGACAGGGTCTATGGCTACACCTTC; CDR3: CASSREDRVYGYTF
J: TRBJ2-5; D: .; size: .; V: TRBV7-3; DNA: TGTGCCAGCAGCTTAACGGGCAGGGGAGAGACCCAGTACTTC; CDR3: CASSLTGRGETQYF
J: TRBJ1-2; D: .; size: .; V: TRBV25-1; DNA: TGTGCCAGCAGTGCGTACGGGGGTGGCTACACCTTC; CDR3: CASSAYGGGYTF
J: TRBJ2-2; D: .; size: .; V: TRBV19; DNA: TGTGCCAGCACTAGCCAGAACACCGGGGAGCTGTTTTTT; CDR3: CASTSQNTGELFF
J: TRBJ2-1; D: TRBD1; size: .; V: TRBV7-3; DNA: TGTGCCAGCAGCCGTGGACAGGAGGCCTACAATGAGCAGTTCTTC; CDR3: CASSRGQEAYNEQFF
J: TRBJ2-1; D: .; size: once; V: TRBV7-2; DNA: TGTGCCAGCAGCGTTGACTCCAGCTCCTACAATGAGCAGTTCTTC; CDR3: CASSVDSSSYNEQFF
J: TRBJ2-7; D: TRBD2; size: .; V: TRBV29-1; DNA: TGCAGCGTTGGGACTAGCGGTTACTCCTACGAGCAGTACTTC; CDR3: CSVGTSGYSYEQYF
J: TRBJ1-1; D: TRBD1; size: .; V: TRBV7-3; DNA: TGTGCCAGCAGCTCAACAGGGGGTACCCTCAGGGTGAACACTGAAGCTTTCTTT; CDR3: CASSSTGGTLRVNTEAFF
J: TRBJ1-2; D: .; size: .; V: TRBV2; DNA: TGTGCCAGCAGTGAAGTCAGGGGATCTGGCTACACCTTC; CDR3: CASSEVRGSGYTF
J: TRBJ2-7; D: .; size: once; V: TRBV7-2; DNA: TGTGCCAGCAGCATTTCTGGGAGTGGGGCCTACGAGCAGTACTTC; CDR3: CASSISGSGAYEQYF
J: TRBJ1-2; D: .; size: once; V: TRBV7-9; DNA: TGTGCCAGCAGTTGGACACAGGGTGACTATGGCTACACCTTC; CDR3: CASSWTQGDYGYTF
J: TRBJ1-1; D: TRBD1; size: .; V: TRBV7-2; DNA: TGTGCCAGCAGCTTAATGTACAGGGGGACCACTGAAGCTTTCTTT; CDR3: CASSLMYRGTTEAFF
J: TRBJ2-7; D: TRBD1; size: .; V: TRBV27; DNA: TGTGCCAGCAGTACCAATCCCGGGACAGCTTCCTACGAGCAGTACTTC; CDR3: CASSTNPGTASYEQYF
J: TRBJ2-7; D: TRBD2; size: .; V: TRBV9; DNA: TGTGCCAGCAGCGTAGGTCCGGGAGGGAGCTCCTACGAGCAGTACTTC; CDR3: CASSVGPGGSSYEQYF
J: TRBJ2-1; D: TRBD2; size: .; V: TRBV19; DNA: TGTGCCAGTGGGAGCACCTCCCCTAGCGGGAGTATGGGTGAGCAGTTCTTC; CDR3: CASGSTSPSGSMGEQFF
J: TRBJ2-5; D: .; size: once; V: TRBV4-3; DNA: TGCGCCAGCAGCCAAGAATCGGGGATCTCAGAGACCCAGTACTTC; CDR3: CASSQESGISETQYF
J: TRBJ1-5; D: .; size: .; V: TRBV6-5; DNA: TGTGCCAGCAGACGCGACAGTAGCAATCAGCCCCAGCATTTT; CDR3: CASRRDSSNQPQHF